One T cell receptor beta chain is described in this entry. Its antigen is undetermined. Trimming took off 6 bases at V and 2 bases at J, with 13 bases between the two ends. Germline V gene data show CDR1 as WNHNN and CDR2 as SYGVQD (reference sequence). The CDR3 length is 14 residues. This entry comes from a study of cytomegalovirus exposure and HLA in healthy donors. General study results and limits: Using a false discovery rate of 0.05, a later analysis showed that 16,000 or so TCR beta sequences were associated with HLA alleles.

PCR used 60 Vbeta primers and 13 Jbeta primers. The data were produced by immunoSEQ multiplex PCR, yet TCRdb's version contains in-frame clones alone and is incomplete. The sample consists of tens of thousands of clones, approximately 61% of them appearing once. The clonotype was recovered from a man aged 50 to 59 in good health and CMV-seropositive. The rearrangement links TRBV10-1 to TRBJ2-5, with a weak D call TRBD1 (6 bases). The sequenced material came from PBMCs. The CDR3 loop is CASSPGHWQETQYF. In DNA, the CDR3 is TGCGCCAGCAGCCCGGGACACTGGCAAGAGACCCAGTACTTC.